The rows below give T cell receptor beta chains drawn from one sample of a study of cytomegalovirus exposure and HLA in healthy donors. Generated by immunoSEQ multiplex PCR, the TCRdb table keeps only in-frame clones and is missing some. Found here are 170,000 or so clones, 75% to 85% of them singletons; the top ten hold roughly 0.65%. The specimen sequenced was PBMCs. These receptors were obtained from a boy aged 5-17 years in good health and CMV-seronegative. The CDR3 runs from the conserved cysteine through the conserved F or W. The D gene is left open where the match is weak. The size entry is marked missing in some rows and otherwise reads once, few, many or a size class.

j_call	d_call	clone_size	v_call	cdr3_aa	cdr3_nt
TRBJ1-4	NA	NA	TRBV4-1	CASSQVGTGFNEKLFF	TGCGCCAGCAGCCAAGTTGGCACAGGTTTTAATGAAAAACTGTTTTTT
TRBJ2-6	NA	few	TRBV19	CASSPGIGANVLTF	TGTGCCAGTAGTCCTGGCATAGGGGCCAACGTCCTGACTTTC
TRBJ2-7	TRBD1	few	TRBV7-9	CASSSTGGAYEQYF	TGTGCCAGCAGCTCGACAGGGGGGGCCTACGAGCAGTACTTC
TRBJ2-1	TRBD2	NA	TRBV5-1	CASSLALASGPHEQFF	TGCGCCAGCAGCTTGGCCTTGGCTAGCGGGCCACATGAGCAGTTCTTC
TRBJ2-1	NA	few	TRBV7-2	CASSFSWSSYNEQFF	TGTGCCAGCAGCTTTAGCTGGAGCTCCTACAATGAGCAGTTCTTC
TRBJ2-3	TRBD2	NA	TRBV9	CASSVGLAGPSTDTQYF	TGTGCCAGCAGCGTAGGACTAGCGGGGCCTAGCACAGATACGCAGTATTTT
TRBJ1-2	NA	NA	TRBV9	CASSRASGYTF	TGTGCCAGCAGCAGGGCTAGCGGCTACACCTTC
TRBJ1-5	TRBD1	NA	TRBV19	CASSIRPWDRGLNSNQPQHF	TGTGCCAGTAGTATCCGGCCCTGGGACAGGGGCCTAAATAGCAATCAGCCCCAGCATTTT
TRBJ1-6	NA	NA	TRBV19	CASSYEKDSYNSPLHF	TGTGCCAGTAGTTATGAGAAAGACTCCTATAATTCACCCCTCCACTTT
TRBJ1-1	TRBD1	NA	TRBV11-3	CASSPWTGGPLNTEAFF	TGTGCCAGCAGCCCTTGGACAGGGGGCCCTTTGAACACTGAAGCTTTCTTT
TRBJ2-5	NA	NA	TRBV4-2	CASSQVGRGAGSQETQYF	TGTGCCAGCAGCCAAGTGGGCAGGGGGGCGGGAAGCCAAGAGACCCAGTACTTC
TRBJ1-5	NA	few	TRBV7-9	CASSLDTGSPQHF	TGTGCCAGCAGCTTAGACACGGGAAGCCCCCAGCATTTT
TRBJ2-7	NA	few	TRBV30	CAWSGAIQYF	TGTGCCTGGAGTGGGGCCATCCAGTACTTC
TRBJ2-7	NA	once	TRBV5-1	CASSFGPPDSTYEQYF	TGCGCCAGCAGCTTTGGGCCTCCGGACAGTACCTACGAGCAGTACTTC
TRBJ2-5	NA	NA	TRBV18	CASSSGQQETQYF	TGTGCCAGCTCATCAGGACAGCAAGAGACCCAGTACTTC
TRBJ1-2	TRBD1	NA	TRBV5-1	CASSPGQGVPYGYTF	TGCGCCAGCAGCCCCGGACAGGGGGTTCCCTATGGCTACACCTTC
TRBJ2-7	TRBD1	NA	TRBV6-6	CASSGRRDREGYEQYF	TGTGCCAGCAGTGGGCGCCGGGACAGGGAAGGCTACGAGCAGTACTTC
TRBJ2-1	TRBD1	NA	TRBV6-5	CASSYDRGELNEQFF	TGTGCCAGCAGTTATGACAGGGGCGAGCTCAATGAGCAGTTCTTC
TRBJ1-1	NA	few	TRBV7-7	CASSPQGITEAFF	TGTGCTAGCAGCCCTCAGGGGATCACTGAAGCTTTCTTT
TRBJ2-1	TRBD1	once	TRBV5-8	CASSLVFGTEIDEQFF	TGTGCCAGCAGCTTGGTATTCGGGACAGAAATCGATGAGCAGTTCTTC
TRBJ1-1	NA	NA	TRBV7-9	CSSSPLRTEAFF	TGTTCCAGCAGCCCCCTGCGGACTGAAGCTTTCTTT
TRBJ2-2	TRBD1	few	TRBV4-2	CASSRGGTSTGELFF	TGTGCCAGCAGCCGAGGGGGCACGAGCACCGGGGAGCTGTTTTTT
TRBJ2-3	NA	NA	TRBV6-1	CASTYTDTQYF	TGTGCCAGCACCTACACAGATACGCAGTATTTT
TRBJ2-7	NA	NA	TRBV30	CAWSPPGEAYEQYF	TGTGCCTGGAGCCCCCCGGGGGAGGCCTACGAGCAGTACTTC
TRBJ2-4	TRBD2	NA	TRBV19	CASSSRRDYQYF	TGTGCCAGTAGTTCACGCCGGGACTACCAGTACTTC
TRBJ1-1	NA	NA	TRBV7-2	CASSLEGGNTEAFF	TGTGCCAGCAGCTTGGAGGGAGGGAACACTGAAGCTTTCTTT
TRBJ2-7	NA	NA	TRBV23-1	CASSQCTSMEQYF	TGCGCCAGCAGTCAATGCACGAGTATGGAGCAGTACTTC
TRBJ1-3	NA	NA	TRBV6-5	CASSPQGGGNTIYF	TGTGCCAGCAGTCCACAGGGTGGAGGAAACACCATATATTTT
TRBJ1-2	TRBD1	NA	TRBV6-1	CASSEYGTEVGYTF	TGTGCCAGCAGTGAATACGGGACAGAAGTTGGCTACACCTTC
TRBJ1-4	TRBD1	NA	TRBV5-5	CASSAGTGDGKLFF	TGTGCCAGCAGCGCCGGGACAGGGGACGGAAAACTGTTTTTT
TRBJ2-7	NA	once	TRBV7-9	CASSPSRGTPYEQYF	TGTGCCAGCAGCCCCAGCCGCGGGACGCCCTACGAGCAGTACTTC
TRBJ2-7	TRBD2	NA	TRBV5-4	CASSRPGTSGRIVEQYF	TGTGCCAGCAGCAGGCCCGGGACTAGCGGGAGGATAGTCGAGCAGTACTTC
TRBJ2-5	TRBD1	NA	TRBV5-5	CASSSRQGASQETQYF	TGTGCCAGCAGCTCGCGACAGGGGGCATCCCAAGAGACCCAGTACTTC
TRBJ1-5	NA	NA	TRBV19	CASRLMMYQPQHF	TGTGCCAGTAGACTTATGATGTATCAGCCCCAGCATTTT
TRBJ1-1	TRBD1	NA	TRBV14	CASSQSPTGTNTEAFF	TGTGCCAGCAGCCAGAGCCCGACAGGGACGAACACTGAAGCTTTCTTT
TRBJ1-1	NA	NA	TRBV28	CASSRRTANTEAFF	TGTGCCAGCAGTCGTCGGACAGCGAACACTGAAGCTTTCTTT
TRBJ2-2	NA	NA	TRBV25-1	CASSPAGANTGELFF	TGTGCCAGCAGTCCGGCAGGGGCGAACACCGGGGAGCTGTTTTTT
TRBJ1-2	TRBD1	few	TRBV30	CAWTGSPTRTGEIYYGYTF	TGTGCCTGGACCGGGTCTCCTACTAGGACAGGGGAAATCTACTATGGCTACACCTTC
TRBJ2-5	TRBD1	NA	TRBV19	CASIPLRQGAIETQYF	TGTGCCAGTATCCCGCTCCGACAGGGGGCAATAGAGACCCAGTACTTC
TRBJ1-2	NA	NA	TRBV28	CATLTQQGRYGYTF	TGTGCCACCCTCACTCAACAGGGCCGCTATGGCTACACCTTC
TRBJ2-5	TRBD2	NA	TRBV11-3	CASSLVPLGGGLETQYF	TGTGCCAGCAGCTTAGTCCCTCTAGGCGGGGGTTTAGAGACCCAGTACTTC
TRBJ1-1	NA	few	TRBV5-8	CASSLEVYTEAFF	TGTGCCAGCAGCTTAGAGGTGTACACTGAAGCTTTCTTT
TRBJ2-7	TRBD1	NA	TRBV11-3	CASSARDSNYEQYF	TGTGCCAGCAGCGCCCGGGACAGTAACTACGAGCAGTACTTC
TRBJ1-1	NA	few	TRBV6-5	CASSADRNTEAFF	TGTGCCAGCAGTGCCGACAGAAACACTGAAGCTTTCTTT
TRBJ2-7	NA	NA	TRBV11-3	CASSLGAASSYEQYF	TGTGCCAGCAGCTTAGGAGCAGCGAGCTCCTACGAGCAGTACTTC